This record concerns one T cell receptor beta chain sequence. Germline V gene data show CDR1 as ENHRY and CDR2 as SYGVKD. The ends were cut back, 5 bases at V and 0 bases at J, with 5 bases in the middle. There are 13 residues in the CDR3. The protocol was immunoSEQ multiplex PCR, while the TCRdb copy is restricted to in-frame clones and leaves out a portion. The data hold more than 110,000 clones, with about nine tenths observed a single time. This record comes from a study of control samples from healthy donors and cancer patients. Sequenced input: blood. This rearrangement joins TRBV10-3 to TRBJ1-5, with unresolved D. This TCR was recovered from a woman in her thirties in good health. CDR3 nucleotides: TGTGCCATCAGTCTCAATAGCAATCAGCCCCAGCATTTT. As protein: CAISLNSNQPQHF.